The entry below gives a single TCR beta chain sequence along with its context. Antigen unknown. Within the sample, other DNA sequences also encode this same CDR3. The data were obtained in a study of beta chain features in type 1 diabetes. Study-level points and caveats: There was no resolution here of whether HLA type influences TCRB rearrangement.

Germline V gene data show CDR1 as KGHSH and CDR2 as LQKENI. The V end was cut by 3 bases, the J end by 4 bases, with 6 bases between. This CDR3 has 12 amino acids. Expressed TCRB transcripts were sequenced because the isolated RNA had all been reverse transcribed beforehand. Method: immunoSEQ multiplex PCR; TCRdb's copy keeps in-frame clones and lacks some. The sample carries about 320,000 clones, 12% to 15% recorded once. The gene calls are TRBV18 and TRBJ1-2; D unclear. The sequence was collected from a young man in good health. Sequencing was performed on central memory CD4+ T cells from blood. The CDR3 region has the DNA TGTGCCAGCTCACCTAGTGGCTATGGCTACACCTTC. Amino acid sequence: CASSPSGYGYTF.